This is a list of T cell receptor beta chains from one sample in a study of vaccination effects on CD4 cells after COVID-19. No antigen has been identified for these receptors. Sequenced by immunoSEQ multiplex PCR; TCRdb stores in-frame clones only, minus some. The sample lists fewer than 40,000 clones, 82% occurring once. Sequenced here: CD4+ T cells from PBMCs cultured with HCoV-NL63 spike peptides, sampled after COVID-19 vaccination. The receptors stem from a human donor who received a COVID-19 vaccine. Some clones in this sample may be carry-over from other donors' samples. Each CDR3 is given with its conserved first and last residue. The order of the fields is V gene, clone size, D gene, J gene, CDR3 protein, CDR3 DNA. A D gene is named only where the DNA matches it firmly. Size values are once, few and many counts, or a class for expanded clones, and some rows have none.

V gene: TRBV7-2; clone size: NA; D gene: NA; J gene: TRBJ2-5; CDR3 protein: CASSALGLKETQYF; CDR3 DNA: TGTGCCAGCAGCGCACTAGGGCTAAAAGAGACCCAGTACTTC
V gene: TRBV5-1; clone size: NA; D gene: NA; J gene: TRBJ2-3; CDR3 protein: CASSLSGNTDTQYF; CDR3 DNA: TGCGCCAGCAGCTTATCCGGGAACACAGATACGCAGTATTTT
V gene: TRBV24-1; clone size: NA; D gene: TRBD1; J gene: TRBJ1-2; CDR3 protein: CATSDSRQGANYGYTF; CDR3 DNA: TGTGCCACCAGTGATTCCAGACAGGGGGCTAACTATGGCTACACCTTC
V gene: TRBV30; clone size: NA; D gene: NA; J gene: TRBJ1-5; CDR3 protein: CAWSGVTLGQPQHF; CDR3 DNA: TGTGCCTGGAGTGGGGTGACTTTGGGTCAGCCCCAGCATTTT
V gene: TRBV9; clone size: NA; D gene: NA; J gene: TRBJ2-5; CDR3 protein: CASSVAVSAQETQYF; CDR3 DNA: TGTGCCAGCAGCGTAGCGGTTTCGGCCCAAGAGACCCAGTACTTC
V gene: TRBV28; clone size: NA; D gene: NA; J gene: TRBJ1-5; CDR3 protein: CASSAENNQPQHF; CDR3 DNA: TGTGCCAGCAGTGCAGAAAACAATCAGCCCCAGCATTTT
V gene: TRBV5-1; clone size: NA; D gene: NA; J gene: TRBJ2-3; CDR3 protein: CASSSDGSTDTQYF; CDR3 DNA: TGCGCCAGCAGCTCGGACGGAAGCACAGATACGCAGTATTTT
V gene: TRBV14; clone size: NA; D gene: NA; J gene: TRBJ1-4; CDR3 protein: CASSQQGTNEKLFF; CDR3 DNA: TGTGCCAGCAGCCAGCAGGGCACTAATGAAAAACTGTTTTTT
V gene: TRBV3-1/TRBV3-2; clone size: NA; D gene: NA; J gene: TRBJ1-5; CDR3 protein: CASSQEGGSQHF; CDR3 DNA: TGTGCCAGCAGCCAAGAGGGGGGTTCCCAGCATTTT
V gene: TRBV19; clone size: NA; D gene: TRBD1; J gene: TRBJ1-2; CDR3 protein: CASSRQGDGNYGYTF; CDR3 DNA: TGTGCCAGTAGCCGACAGGGGGACGGGAACTATGGCTACACCTTC
V gene: TRBV5-5; clone size: NA; D gene: NA; J gene: TRBJ2-5; CDR3 protein: CASSLEGTPSSETQYF; CDR3 DNA: TGTGCCAGCAGCTTGGAAGGGACACCGTCGTCCGAGACCCAGTACTTC
V gene: TRBV18; clone size: NA; D gene: NA; J gene: TRBJ2-5; CDR3 protein: CASSPRADGGQQETQYF; CDR3 DNA: TGTGCCAGCTCACCAAGGGCAGACGGGGGGCAGCAAGAGACCCAGTACTTC
V gene: TRBV28; clone size: NA; D gene: TRBD2; J gene: TRBJ2-1; CDR3 protein: CASSPTSGGEHNEQFF; CDR3 DNA: TGTGCCAGCAGCCCGACTAGCGGGGGGGAACACAATGAGCAGTTCTTC
V gene: TRBV4-1; clone size: NA; D gene: TRBD2; J gene: TRBJ2-5; CDR3 protein: CASSQVGRQETQYF; CDR3 DNA: TGCGCCAGCAGCCAAGTCGGGAGGCAAGAGACCCAGTACTTC
V gene: TRBV7-3; clone size: NA; D gene: NA; J gene: TRBJ1-2; CDR3 protein: CASSFSNFYGYTF; CDR3 DNA: TGTGCCAGCAGCTTTTCCAATTTCTATGGCTACACCTTC
V gene: TRBV9; clone size: NA; D gene: NA; J gene: TRBJ2-5; CDR3 protein: CASSPPGRHLAETQYF; CDR3 DNA: TGTGCCAGCAGCCCTCCGGGCCGTCATCTGGCAGAGACCCAGTACTTC
V gene: TRBV2; clone size: NA; D gene: NA; J gene: TRBJ2-3; CDR3 protein: CASSQEGTSTDTQYF; CDR3 DNA: TGTGCCAGCAGTCAGGAGGGGACGAGCACAGATACGCAGTATTTT
V gene: TRBV14; clone size: NA; D gene: TRBD1; J gene: TRBJ1-2; CDR3 protein: CASSPISGTARDNYGYTF; CDR3 DNA: TGTGCCAGCAGCCCAATCTCCGGGACAGCTCGCGATAACTATGGCTACACCTTC
V gene: TRBV11-2; clone size: NA; D gene: TRBD1; J gene: TRBJ2-1; CDR3 protein: CASRRTGSSYNEQFF; CDR3 DNA: TGTGCCAGCAGACGGACAGGGAGCTCCTACAATGAGCAGTTCTTC
V gene: TRBV27; clone size: NA; D gene: TRBD1; J gene: TRBJ1-5; CDR3 protein: CASSSQGVRQPQHF; CDR3 DNA: TGTGCCAGCAGTTCACAGGGGGTTCGTCAGCCCCAGCATTTT
V gene: TRBV10-1; clone size: few; D gene: TRBD2; J gene: TRBJ2-2; CDR3 protein: CASSDLAGGQGTGELFF; CDR3 DNA: TGCGCCAGCAGTGATCTAGCGGGGGGGCAAGGCACCGGGGAGCTGTTTTTT
V gene: TRBV5-1; clone size: few; D gene: NA; J gene: TRBJ1-2; CDR3 protein: CASSFSNYGYTF; CDR3 DNA: TGCGCCAGCAGCTTTTCGAACTATGGCTACACCTTC
V gene: TRBV10-3; clone size: NA; D gene: NA; J gene: TRBJ1-3; CDR3 protein: CATSPGESSGNTIYF; CDR3 DNA: TGTGCCACCTCGCCGGGAGAGAGCTCTGGAAACACCATATATTTT
V gene: TRBV18; clone size: NA; D gene: NA; J gene: TRBJ1-5; CDR3 protein: CASSRKQGSGNQPQHF; CDR3 DNA: TGTGCCAGCTCACGCAAACAGGGATCTGGAAATCAGCCCCAGCATTTT
V gene: TRBV5-6; clone size: NA; D gene: NA; J gene: TRBJ1-6; CDR3 protein: CASSLHPPGNSPLHF; CDR3 DNA: TGTGCCAGCAGTTTACATCCTCCAGGAAATTCACCCCTCCACTTT
V gene: TRBV3-1/TRBV3-2; clone size: once; D gene: TRBD1; J gene: TRBJ2-1; CDR3 protein: CASSRQGATSSYNEQFF; CDR3 DNA: TGTGCCAGCAGCCGACAGGGGGCGACGAGCTCCTACAATGAGCAGTTCTTC
V gene: TRBV24-1; clone size: NA; D gene: NA; J gene: TRBJ2-5; CDR3 protein: CATSVGETQYF; CDR3 DNA: TGTGCCACCAGTGTGGGAGAGACCCAGTACTTC
V gene: TRBV9; clone size: few; D gene: NA; J gene: TRBJ2-1; CDR3 protein: CASSFSPSGRTNYNEQFF; CDR3 DNA: TGTGCCAGCAGCTTCTCACCCAGCGGCCGAACTAACTACAATGAGCAGTTCTTC
V gene: TRBV18; clone size: few; D gene: NA; J gene: TRBJ1-2; CDR3 protein: CASSPTGPYGYTF; CDR3 DNA: TGTGCCAGCTCACCAACAGGACCCTATGGCTACACCTTC
V gene: TRBV9; clone size: once; D gene: NA; J gene: TRBJ2-1; CDR3 protein: CASSVPPIGSYNEQFF; CDR3 DNA: TGTGCCAGCAGCGTCCCTCCTATTGGGTCCTACAATGAGCAGTTCTTC
V gene: TRBV24-1; clone size: NA; D gene: NA; J gene: TRBJ2-2; CDR3 protein: CATSVNSLSPTNTGELFF; CDR3 DNA: TGTGCCACCAGTGTCAACAGCCTATCCCCGACGAACACCGGGGAGCTGTTTTTT
V gene: TRBV3-1/TRBV3-2; clone size: NA; D gene: NA; J gene: TRBJ2-1; CDR3 protein: CASSQGNIVQQFF; CDR3 DNA: TGTGCCAGCAGCCAGGGGAACATTGTGCAGCAGTTCTTC
V gene: TRBV13; clone size: once; D gene: NA; J gene: TRBJ1-1; CDR3 protein: CASSPRRGAGTEAFF; CDR3 DNA: TGTGCCAGCAGCCCGCGGCGAGGGGCAGGGACTGAAGCTTTCTTT
V gene: TRBV29-1; clone size: NA; D gene: TRBD1; J gene: TRBJ2-5; CDR3 protein: CSAATGAQTQYF; CDR3 DNA: TGCAGCGCGGCAACAGGGGCGCAGACCCAGTACTTC
V gene: TRBV3-1/TRBV3-2; clone size: NA; D gene: NA; J gene: TRBJ1-2; CDR3 protein: CASSVLGVASYGYTF; CDR3 DNA: TGTGCCAGCAGCGTTTTGGGGGTCGCGAGCTATGGCTACACCTTC
V gene: TRBV5-4; clone size: NA; D gene: TRBD2; J gene: TRBJ2-3; CDR3 protein: CASSSGTSGANTQYF; CDR3 DNA: TGTGCCAGCAGCTCCGGGACTAGCGGGGCAAATACGCAGTATTTT
V gene: TRBV24-1; clone size: NA; D gene: NA; J gene: TRBJ2-3; CDR3 protein: CATSDPGSTDTQYF; CDR3 DNA: TGTGCCACCAGTGATCCAGGGAGCACAGATACGCAGTATTTT
V gene: TRBV11-2; clone size: NA; D gene: NA; J gene: TRBJ2-5; CDR3 protein: CATAVETQYF; CDR3 DNA: TGTGCCACAGCTGTTGAGACCCAGTACTTC
V gene: TRBV28; clone size: NA; D gene: NA; J gene: TRBJ1-2; CDR3 protein: CASRSLEAGYGYTF; CDR3 DNA: TGTGCCAGCAGAAGCCTGGAGGCGGGGTATGGCTACACCTTC
V gene: TRBV19; clone size: NA; D gene: TRBD1; J gene: TRBJ1-5; CDR3 protein: CATKPQGTQPQHF; CDR3 DNA: TGTGCCACGAAGCCACAGGGGACTCAGCCCCAGCATTTT
V gene: TRBV5-6; clone size: NA; D gene: TRBD1; J gene: TRBJ2-5; CDR3 protein: CASSQATGLRRETQYF; CDR3 DNA: TGTGCCAGCAGCCAAGCGACAGGGCTTAGAAGAGAGACCCAGTACTTC
V gene: TRBV9; clone size: NA; D gene: TRBD1; J gene: TRBJ1-1; CDR3 protein: CASSVEGDREAFF; CDR3 DNA: TGTGCCAGCAGCGTAGAAGGGGACAGGGAAGCTTTCTTT
V gene: TRBV6-5; clone size: NA; D gene: NA; J gene: TRBJ2-1; CDR3 protein: CASSSVRGGRHNEQFF; CDR3 DNA: TGTGCCAGCAGTTCGGTGAGGGGGGGGCGGCACAATGAGCAGTTCTTC
V gene: TRBV9; clone size: NA; D gene: NA; J gene: TRBJ1-1; CDR3 protein: CASSVSRDTEAFF; CDR3 DNA: TGTGCCAGCAGCGTAAGCCGGGACACTGAAGCTTTCTTT
V gene: TRBV12-3/TRBV12-4; clone size: few; D gene: NA; J gene: TRBJ2-1; CDR3 protein: CASRDSRGQEQFF; CDR3 DNA: TGTGCCAGCAGAGACAGCCGGGGACAAGAGCAGTTCTTC
V gene: TRBV19; clone size: NA; D gene: NA; J gene: TRBJ1-2; CDR3 protein: CASSRGQGNYGYTF; CDR3 DNA: TGTGCCAGTAGTAGGGGGCAGGGCAACTATGGCTACACCTTC
V gene: TRBV5-4; clone size: few; D gene: TRBD1; J gene: TRBJ1-3; CDR3 protein: CASSRDRAGNTIYF; CDR3 DNA: TGTGCCAGTAGCCGGGACAGGGCTGGAAACACCATATATTTT
V gene: TRBV5-1; clone size: once; D gene: NA; J gene: TRBJ1-4; CDR3 protein: CASSPGGEGKLFF; CDR3 DNA: TGCGCCAGCAGCCCCGGGGGGGAAGGAAAACTGTTTTTT
V gene: TRBV4-1; clone size: NA; D gene: NA; J gene: TRBJ2-5; CDR3 protein: CASSLRTGEGTQYF; CDR3 DNA: TGCGCCAGCAGTCTAAGGACTGGCGAGGGGACCCAGTACTTC
V gene: TRBV9; clone size: NA; D gene: TRBD1; J gene: TRBJ2-5; CDR3 protein: CASSTTRGRWETQYF; CDR3 DNA: TGTGCCAGCAGCACCACCAGGGGGCGTTGGGAGACCCAGTACTTC
V gene: TRBV2; clone size: NA; D gene: TRBD1; J gene: TRBJ2-3; CDR3 protein: CASRYPGGGKDTQYF; CDR3 DNA: TGTGCCAGCCGGTACCCAGGGGGTGGGAAAGATACGCAGTATTTT
V gene: TRBV6-4; clone size: NA; D gene: NA; J gene: TRBJ2-1; CDR3 protein: CASSAGGQGSYNEQFF; CDR3 DNA: TGTGCCAGCAGTGCTGGGGGGCAGGGCTCCTACAATGAGCAGTTCTTC
V gene: TRBV5-8; clone size: once; D gene: NA; J gene: TRBJ2-5; CDR3 protein: CASPGETQYF; CDR3 DNA: TGTGCCAGCCCGGGGGAGACCCAGTACTTC
V gene: TRBV7-2; clone size: NA; D gene: TRBD2; J gene: TRBJ2-1; CDR3 protein: CASKERGGTYNEQFF; CDR3 DNA: TGTGCCAGCAAAGAGCGGGGGGGAACCTACAATGAGCAGTTCTTC
V gene: TRBV5-6; clone size: NA; D gene: NA; J gene: TRBJ1-2; CDR3 protein: CASSLWGLGYTF; CDR3 DNA: TGTGCCAGCAGCTTGTGGGGGCTAGGCTACACCTTC
V gene: TRBV9; clone size: NA; D gene: NA; J gene: TRBJ1-1; CDR3 protein: CASTPSGGTEAFF; CDR3 DNA: TGTGCCAGCACCCCCTCAGGAGGCACTGAAGCTTTCTTT
V gene: TRBV4-1; clone size: NA; D gene: NA; J gene: TRBJ2-5; CDR3 protein: CASSQAVSTRSTQYF; CDR3 DNA: TGCGCCAGCAGCCAAGCCGTATCGACTAGATCAACCCAGTACTTC